These 19 T cell receptor beta chains originate from one sample sequenced in a study of response to subunit inactivated influenza vaccine. A single record per CDR3 protein comes from TCRdb applying MiXCR to the RT-PCR reads. The sample lists 500,000 to 650,000 distinct CDR3 sequences; approximately 7.1% were seen once. The sequences come from PBMCs from blood, collected around 2 years after vaccination. Source of these receptors: a man between 45 and 75 years old who received an inactivated influenza vaccine.

In its sample, this clonotype was seen a few times. The chain links TRBV6-2 or TRBV6-3 to TRBJ2-7; 11 nucleotides agree with TRBD2. Losses at the gene ends were 6 bases for V and 0 bases for J; bases not matched to a gene: 13. Germline V gene data show CDR1 as MNHEY and CDR2 as SVGEGT. The CDR3 has 18 amino acids. The CDR3 nucleotides are TGTGCCAGCAGAGTCCTCGCCGGGACTAGCGGTAGCTCCTACGAGCAGTACTTC. Protein product: CASRVLAGTSGSSYEQYF.

The table lists this clonotype with many counts. The CDR3 nucleotides read TGTGCCAGCAGTACCCTCCCGTTCTATGGCTACACCTTC. It specifies CASSTLPFYGYTF. V and J are TRBV6-1 and TRBJ1-2; no definite D call. Trimming took off 5 bases at V and 4 bases at J, with 11 bases between the two ends. This CDR3 contains 13 residues. Germline V lookup: CDR1 MNHNS, CDR2 SASEGT.

This clonotype was counted between two and nine times. The chain joins TRBV20-1 to TRBJ2-7; 8 bases line up with TRBD1. Germline V gives CDR1 DFQATT, CDR2 SNEGSKA (reference sequence). V gave up 5 bases and J gave up 2 bases; unmatched junction bases: 2. The CDR3 loop spans 12 amino acids. CDR3 in amino acids: CSAGQGTYEQYF. The CDR3 DNA reads TGCAGTGCTGGACAGGGAACCTACGAGCAGTACTTC.

The chain employs TRBV6-6 and TRBJ1-4; 7 bases map to TRBD1. Germline lookup yields CDR1 MNHNY and CDR2 SVGAGI (reference sequence). Losses at the gene ends were 10 bases for V and 4 bases for J; bases not matched to a gene: 6. The CDR3 is 13 residues long. CDR3 coding DNA: TGTGCCATCATGGGACAGATTAATGAAAAACTGTTTTTT. Its protein is CAIMGQINEKLFF.

The chain recombines TRBV4-3 with TRBJ2-1, with 12 bases matching TRBD2. The CDR3 is 15 residues long. CDR1 is LGHNA, CDR2 YSLEER, per germline. Trimming took 1 base from V and 7 from J; bases not matched to a gene: 2. DNA of the CDR3: TGCGCCAGCAGCCAAGTGGGGACTAGCGGGAATGAGCAGTTCTTC. Its translation: CASSQVGTSGNEQFF.

The sample holds many counts of this clonotype. The rearrangement links TRBV28 to TRBJ1-2; D possibly corresponds to TRBD1 (5 bases). Germline loops: CDR1 MDHEN, CDR2 SYDVKM. The CDR3 covers 14 residues. V dropped 3 bases and J dropped 1 base, with 9 bases sitting between them. As DNA, the CDR3 is TGTGCCAGCAGTTTCCGACAGTTTAACTATGGCTACACCTTC. The encoded protein is CASSFRQFNYGYTF.

The chain is built from TRBV28 and TRBJ2-2; D gene ambiguous. V was shortened by 4 bases and J by 6 bases, with 3 bases between the two germline ends. In germline, CDR1 is MDHEN, CDR2 SYDVKM. The CDR3 extends over 11 amino acids. The CDR3 loop reads CASSWAGELFF. The CDR3 nucleotides read TGTGCCAGCAGTTGGGCCGGGGAGCTGTTTTTT.

Many counts were recorded for this clonotype. V usage is TRBV12-3 or TRBV12-4 and J usage is TRBJ2-1, with D possibly matching TRBD1 (5 bases). The germline V and J ends were trimmed by 5 bases and 2 bases, with 13 bases remaining between them. The CDR3 totals 15 residues. DNA of the CDR3: TGTGCCAGCAGTAAACGGACAACCACCTACAATGAGCAGTTCTTC. The encoded protein is CASSKRTTTYNEQFF.

The chain joins TRBV29-1 to TRBJ2-5; the match to TRBD2 covers 9 bases. Germline CDR1 SQVTM, CDR2 ANQGSEA. The CDR3 covers 14 residues. V lost 4 bases, J lost 5 bases, and 8 bases stayed unmatched. CDR3 bases: TGCAGCGTTGCCGGGACTAGCCCCAGGGAGACCCAGTACTTC. Translated, it gives CSVAGTSPRETQYF.

This chain joins TRBV29-1 and TRBJ1-1; weak D call: TRBD1 (6 bases). Per the germline V gene, CDR1 is SQVTM and CDR2 is ANQGSEA. The CDR3 contains 12 residues. V was shortened by 4 bases and J by 10 bases, with 16 bases between the two germline ends. The CDR3, as DNA: TGCAGCGTTGGACAGGTCCCGTTTGGAGCTTTCTTT. Encoded protein: CSVGQVPFGAFF.

There are a few counts of this clonotype. As DNA, the CDR3 is TGTGCCAGCAGTCGGACTAGCGGGGGCCTAGCCAAAAACATTCAGTACTTC. As protein: CASSRTSGGLAKNIQYF. The rearrangement uses TRBV27 and TRBJ2-4, with 13 bases fitting TRBD2. This CDR3 is 17 amino acids long. CDR1 is MNHEY and CDR2 is SMNVEV in the germline V gene (reference sequence). V lost 5 bases to trimming and J lost 0 bases; unmatched junction nucleotides: 4.

V gene TRBV20-1 combines with J gene TRBJ2-5; 9 nucleotides align to TRBD2. Germline values: CDR1 DFQATT, CDR2 SNEGSKA (reference sequence). J lost 5 bases, V lost 2 bases, and 9 bases had no gene match. CDR3 length equals 15 residues. DNA for the CDR3: TGCAGTGCTAGATACGGAGCGGGGGGAATTGAGACCCAGTACTTC. The encoded protein is CSARYGAGGIETQYF.

This clonotype showed up just a few times. The J gene is TRBJ2-5, the V gene TRBV20-1; TRBD1 aligns across 7 bases. The CDR3 spans 16 residues. The V gene's germline CDR1 is DFQATT and CDR2 SNEGSKA (reference sequence). With 0 bases clipped from V and 2 bases from J, the junction kept 9 bases outside the gene matches. The DNA of the CDR3 is TGCAGTGCTAGAGAAACCTACAGGGGATGGCAAGAGACCCAGTACTTC. Its translation: CSARETYRGWQETQYF.

The chain carries TRBV24-1 and TRBJ2-6; the D is unclear. Germline V gene data show CDR1 as KGHDR and CDR2 as SFDVKD. V lost 0 bases, J lost 1 base, and 9 bases lay in between. CDR3 size: 17 residues. The CDR3 spells CATSDLYAESGANVLTF. The CDR3 DNA reads as TGTGCCACCAGTGATTTGTACGCGGAATCTGGGGCCAACGTCCTGACTTTC.

In this sample, this clonotype turned up many times. The chain carries TRBV29-1 and TRBJ2-3; TRBD2 agrees at 7 bases. Germline-derived CDR1 and CDR2 are SQVTM and ANQGSEA. With V trimmed by 2 bases and J by 3 bases, 5 bases remained unmatched. CDR3 length equals 14 residues. This chain's CDR3 is CSVESVGGTDTQYF. The CDR3 nucleotides are TGCAGCGTTGAATCCGTGGGAGGGACAGATACGCAGTATTTT.

The rearrangement links TRBV12-3 or TRBV12-4 to TRBJ2-2; D not resolved. Deletions cut 3 bases from V and 8 bases from J, with 4 bases between. The CDR3 covers 11 residues. For the CDR3, the DNA is TGTGCCAGCAGTTTTCTAGGGGAGCTGTTTTTT. This gives the protein CASSFLGELFF.

The chain couples TRBV19 to TRBJ1-1, with D unresolved. The CDR3 contains 12 residues. The germline V gene has CDR1 LNHDA and CDR2 SQIVND (reference sequence). Trimming removed 5 bases from V and 5 bases from J, with 9 bases in between. The DNA of the CDR3 is TGTGCCAGTAGTCTCAGGAAGACTGAAGCTTTCTTT. Translation: CASSLRKTEAFF.

The chain employs TRBV15 and TRBJ2-3; D unclear. V was trimmed by 6 bases and J by 4 bases, leaving 11 bases between them. Per the germline V gene, CDR1 is LNHNV and CDR2 is YYDKDF (reference sequence). This CDR3 spans 13 amino acids. The CDR3 bases are TGTGCCACCAGAGCACCGGCCCCAGATACGCAGTATTTT. It encodes CATRAPAPDTQYF.

This clonotype has more than one count but fewer than ten. The chain employs TRBV11-2 and TRBJ2-2; D ambiguous. V dropped 3 bases and J dropped 0 bases, with 8 bases sitting between them. Germline values: CDR1 SGHAT, CDR2 FQNNGV. The CDR3 consists of 15 residues. This CDR3 reads CASSFVQSNTGELFF. In nucleotides, the CDR3 is TGTGCCAGCAGCTTTGTACAGTCGAACACCGGGGAGCTGTTTTTT.